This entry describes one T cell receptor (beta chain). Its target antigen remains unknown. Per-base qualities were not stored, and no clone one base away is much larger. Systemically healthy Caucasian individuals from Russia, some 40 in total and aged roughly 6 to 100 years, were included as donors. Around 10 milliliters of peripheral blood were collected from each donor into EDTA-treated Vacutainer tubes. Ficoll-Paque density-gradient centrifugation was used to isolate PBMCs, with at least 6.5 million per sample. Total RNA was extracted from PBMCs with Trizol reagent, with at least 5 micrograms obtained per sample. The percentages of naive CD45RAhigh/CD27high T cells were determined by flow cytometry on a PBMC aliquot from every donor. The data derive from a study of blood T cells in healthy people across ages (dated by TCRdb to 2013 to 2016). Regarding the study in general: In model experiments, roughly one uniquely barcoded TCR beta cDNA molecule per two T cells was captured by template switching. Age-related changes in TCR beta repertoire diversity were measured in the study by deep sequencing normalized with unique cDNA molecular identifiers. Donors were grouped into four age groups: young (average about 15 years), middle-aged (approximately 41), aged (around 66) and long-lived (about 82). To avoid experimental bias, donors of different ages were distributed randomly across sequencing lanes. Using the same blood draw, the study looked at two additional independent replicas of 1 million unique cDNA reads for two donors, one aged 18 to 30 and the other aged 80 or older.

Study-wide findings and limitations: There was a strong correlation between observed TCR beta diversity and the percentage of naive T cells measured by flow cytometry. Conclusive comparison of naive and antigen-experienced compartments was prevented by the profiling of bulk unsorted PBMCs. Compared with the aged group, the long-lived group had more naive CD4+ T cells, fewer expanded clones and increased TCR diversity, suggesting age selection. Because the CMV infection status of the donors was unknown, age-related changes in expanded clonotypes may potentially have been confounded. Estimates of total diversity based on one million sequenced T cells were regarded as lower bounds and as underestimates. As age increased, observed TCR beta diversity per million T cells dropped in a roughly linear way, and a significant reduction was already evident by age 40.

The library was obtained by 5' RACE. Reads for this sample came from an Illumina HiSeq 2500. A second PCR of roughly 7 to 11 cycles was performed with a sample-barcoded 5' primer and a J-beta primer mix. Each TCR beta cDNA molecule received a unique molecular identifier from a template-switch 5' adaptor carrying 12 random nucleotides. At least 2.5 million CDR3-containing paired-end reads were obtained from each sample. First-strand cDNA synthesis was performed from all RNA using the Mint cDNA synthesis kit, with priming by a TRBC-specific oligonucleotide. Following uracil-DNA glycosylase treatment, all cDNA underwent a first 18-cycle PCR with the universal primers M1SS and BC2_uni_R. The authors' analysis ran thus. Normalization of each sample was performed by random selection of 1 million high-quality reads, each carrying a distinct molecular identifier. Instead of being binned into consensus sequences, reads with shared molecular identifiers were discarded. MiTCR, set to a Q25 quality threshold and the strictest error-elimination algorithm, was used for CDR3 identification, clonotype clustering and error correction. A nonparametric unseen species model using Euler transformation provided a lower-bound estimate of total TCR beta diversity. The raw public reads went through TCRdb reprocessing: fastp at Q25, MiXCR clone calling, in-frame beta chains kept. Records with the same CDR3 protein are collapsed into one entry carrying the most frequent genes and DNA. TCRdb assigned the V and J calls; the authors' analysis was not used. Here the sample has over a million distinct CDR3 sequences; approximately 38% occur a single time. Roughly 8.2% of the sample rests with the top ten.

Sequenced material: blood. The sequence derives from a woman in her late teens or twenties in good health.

The sequence in DNA is TGTGCCAGCAGTTTACAGCACACTGAAGCTTTCTTT. This translates into CASSLQHTEAFF. The chain is assembled from TRBV28 and TRBJ1-1; the D gene is unclear. V drops 2 bases and J drops 3 bases, leaving 4 bases in between. The germline V gene supplies CDR1 MDHEN and CDR2 SYDVKM. The CDR3 runs 12 residues from the cysteine to the phenylalanine. Left in the record is the CDR3 DNA by itself, 36 bases read in frame from the first base.